This passage covers 21 T cell receptor beta chains from one sample sequenced in a study of T cell responses to AZD1222 COVID-19 vaccine. Data came from immunoSEQ multiplex PCR; TCRdb stores just in-frame clones and leaves some out. Of about 150,000 clones listed, approximately 94% are singletons. The specimen comprised peripheral blood, sampled on day 0 of AZD1222 vaccination. These receptors all come from an adult in good health.

This chain uses TRBV9 with TRBJ2-1, with D perhaps TRBD2 (6 bases). The germline V gene has CDR1 SGDLS and CDR2 YYNGEE. V was clipped by 2 bases and J by 1 base, with 13 bases between them. The CDR3 consists of 16 residues. CDR3 nucleotides: TGTGCCAGCAGCGTTCAAAGCGGGTTGTCCTACAATGAGCAGTTCTTC. This translates into CASSVQSGLSYNEQFF.

The J gene is TRBJ1-4, the V gene TRBV11-2; TRBD1 agrees at 8 bases. V was pared by 5 bases and J by 4 bases, with 9 bases of the junction left unmatched. CDR1 is SGHAT and CDR2 is FQNNGV in the germline V gene. The CDR3 totals 16 residues. CDR3 in DNA: TGTGCCAGCAGCCCCCATACAGGGGGGAGTAATGAAAAACTGTTTTTT. Translation: CASSPHTGGSNEKLFF.

The J gene is TRBJ1-3, the V gene TRBV4-2; D unclear. The CDR3 runs 15 residues. Trimming pared 3 bases from V and 4 bases from J, leaving 13 bases between. Germline V gene sequence: CDR1 LGHNA, CDR2 YNFKEQ. The CDR3 spells CASSHQVDQGNTIYF. In DNA, the CDR3 is TGTGCCAGCAGCCACCAGGTGGACCAGGGAAACACCATATATTTT.

The chain couples TRBV7-2 to TRBJ2-1; D is possibly TRBD2 (5 bases). The CDR3 extends over 15 amino acids. The V and J ends lost 5 bases and 2 bases respectively, with 13 bases between them. From germline, CDR1 is SGHTA and CDR2 FQGNSA. CDR3 bases: TGTGCCAGCAGCCCAGCGGCGTGGGCCTACAATGAGCAGTTCTTC. Translating gives CASSPAAWAYNEQFF.

J is TRBJ1-2 and V is TRBV28; unclear D gene. Germline CDR1 reads MDHEN; CDR2 reads SYDVKM. Trimming left V 8 bases short and J 3 bases short, with 7 bases between. The CDR3 has 11 amino acids. The CDR3 nucleotides are TGTGCCAGCGGGCTAGACTATGGCTACACCTTC. This codes for CASGLDYGYTF.

The chain joins TRBV5-1 to TRBJ2-7, with a tentative D call TRBD1 (5 bases). Trimming pared 3 bases from V and 0 bases from J, leaving 19 bases between. The germline V gene encodes CDR1 SGHRS and CDR2 YFSETQ. This CDR3 spans 17 amino acids. For the CDR3, the DNA is TGCGCCAGCAGCTCCCGAACGGACATTTTTAGCTCCTACGAGCAGTACTTC. Amino acids: CASSSRTDIFSSYEQYF.

The chain links TRBV30 to TRBJ1-5, with unresolved D. V dropped 5 bases and J dropped 0 bases, with 11 bases sitting between them. The CDR3 is 14 residues long. Germline V gene data show CDR1 as GTSNPN and CDR2 as SVGIG (reference sequence). The CDR3 loop reads CAWGPQISNQPQHF. The CDR3 nucleotides are TGTGCCTGGGGCCCACAGATTAGCAATCAGCCCCAGCATTTT.

The rearrangement links TRBV20-1 to TRBJ1-4; 8 nucleotides agree with TRBD1. Trimming at V came to 3 bases and at J to 12 bases, leaving 9 bases not matched to a gene. The germline V gene encodes CDR1 DFQATT and CDR2 SNEGSKA (reference sequence). This CDR3 is 13 amino acids long. The CDR3 is CSASLVMTGELFF. The DNA for the CDR3 is TGCAGTGCTAGTCTAGTAATGACAGGGGAACTGTTTTTT.

The chain couples TRBV18 to TRBJ1-3; D is unresolved. The CDR3 totals 14 residues. Germline V lookup: CDR1 KGHSH, CDR2 LQKENI. The V end was cut by 6 bases, the J end by 3 bases, with 12 bases between. The CDR3 here is CASSAGLGGNTIYF. The CDR3 DNA reads as TGTGCCAGCTCTGCGGGTCTTGGTGGAAACACCATATATTTT.

The chain employs TRBV2 and TRBJ2-7; maybe TRBD1 (6 bases). V lost 9 bases and J 6 bases, leaving 21 bases between the germline ends. Germline V gene data show CDR1 as SNHLY and CDR2 as FYNNEI. This CDR3 spans 14 amino acids. The CDR3 region is CASSPGTRPFEQYF. In DNA, the CDR3 is TGTGCCAGTTCACCCGGGACAAGGCCCTTCGAGCAGTACTTC.

This chain links TRBV3-1 (or the pseudogene TRBV3-2) with TRBJ1-1, with D maybe TRBD1 (6 bases). Trimming took off 2 bases at V and 6 bases at J, with 16 bases between the two ends. The CDR3 has 15 amino acids. Germline V CDR1 and CDR2: LGHDT, YNNKEL (reference sequence). The CDR3 sequence: CASSQQRQGRPEAFF. The CDR3, as DNA: TGTGCCAGCAGCCAACAACGCCAGGGGAGGCCTGAAGCTTTCTTT.

The chain carries TRBV27 and TRBJ2-1; perhaps TRBD1 as D (6 bases). The CDR3 is 15 residues long. V gave up 7 bases and J gave up 7 bases, with 20 bases separating them. Germline assignment: CDR1 MNHEY and CDR2 SMNVEV (reference sequence). CDR3 sequence reads: CASKTFQGPPNEQFF. The CDR3 nucleotides read TGTGCCAGCAAAACGTTCCAGGGGCCACCGAATGAGCAGTTCTTC.

This chain joins TRBV28 and TRBJ1-5; possibly TRBD1 for D (5 bases). Germline values: CDR1 MDHEN, CDR2 SYDVKM. V was shortened by 11 bases and J by 2 bases, with 13 bases between the two germline ends. The CDR3 has 13 residues. The CDR3 reads CAGGGWGNQPQHF. DNA of the CDR3: TGTGCCGGGGGGGGTTGGGGCAATCAGCCCCAGCATTTT. The whole variable domain, remainder taken from reference TRBV28 and TRBJ1-5, is DVKVTQSSRYLVKRTGEKVFLECVQDMDHENMFWYRQDPGLGLRLIYFSYDVKMKEKGDIPEGYSVSREKKERFSLILESASTNQTSMYLCAGGGWGNQPQHFGDGTRLSIL.

The V gene is TRBV6-5, the J gene TRBJ1-1; TRBD1 aligns across 8 bases. V was clipped by 6 bases and J by 7 bases; unmatched bases: 7. The CDR3 extends over 13 amino acids. The germline gives CDR1 MNHEY, CDR2 SVGAGI. CDR3 in DNA: TGTGCCAGCAGGGAGGACAGGGACGGTGAAGCTTTCTTT. Translation: CASREDRDGEAFF.

The chain links TRBV12-5 to TRBJ1-3; D is uncertain. The CDR3 sequence is 13 residues long. The V and J ends lost 2 bases and 4 bases respectively, with 6 bases between them. Germline-derived CDR1 and CDR2 are LGHNT and FRNRAP. The chain's CDR3 is CASGLPRGNTIYF. DNA for the CDR3: TGTGCTAGTGGTTTGCCCAGGGGAAACACCATATATTTT.

Only one count was recorded for this clone. J is TRBJ2-4 and V is TRBV11-3; TRBD1 matches 8 bases. The CDR3 runs 13 residues. V lost 7 bases to trimming and J lost 9 bases; unmatched junction nucleotides: 8. Germline V gene sequence: CDR1 SGHNT, CDR2 YENEEA. The CDR3 DNA reads as TGTGCCAGCACCCAGGGGGCTAGGGGCATTCAGTACTTC. Its translation is CASTQGARGIQYF.

The chain is built from TRBV6-6 and TRBJ1-2, with TRBD1 matching over 7 bases. The CDR3 is made up of 12 amino acids. Looked up from germline, CDR1 is MNHNY and CDR2 is SVGAGI (reference sequence). With 8 bases clipped from V and 4 bases from J, the junction kept 4 bases outside the gene matches. Written as DNA, the CDR3 is TGTGCCAGCTGGGACAGCAGCTATGGCTACACCTTC. This encodes CASWDSSYGYTF.

This clone was found once. The chain has TRBV2 and TRBJ2-7, with a possible D match to TRBD1 (6 bases). Germline CDR1 SNHLY, CDR2 FYNNEI. The CDR3 totals 13 residues. Trimming left V 8 bases short and J 3 bases short, with 14 bases between. In nucleotides, the CDR3 is TGTGCCAGCGGGGGACAAGAATACTACGAGCAGTACTTC. Residues: CASGGQEYYEQYF.

The chain combines TRBV5-1 with TRBJ2-1; D gene uncertain. Germline CDR1 and CDR2: SGHRS and YFSETQ. The CDR3 has 13 residues. The V end lost 5 bases, the J end lost 4 bases, and 10 bases lay between the germline ends. CDR3 nucleotides: TGCGCCAGCAGTCCCCCACCTTACAATGAGCAGTTCTTC. This translates into CASSPPPYNEQFF.

V is TRBV19 and J is TRBJ1-2; D is possibly TRBD1 (5 bases). The CDR3 covers 14 residues. In germline, CDR1 is LNHDA, CDR2 SQIVND (reference sequence). V was shortened by 5 bases and J by 7 bases, with 17 bases between the two germline ends. CDR3 sequence reads: CASSLFIQGGGYTF. The CDR3 DNA follows: TGTGCCAGTAGTTTGTTCATTCAGGGAGGTGGCTACACCTTC.

The V call is TRBV19, the J call TRBJ1-6; 8 nucleotides align to TRBD1. Losses at the gene ends were 3 bases for V and 9 bases for J; bases not matched to a gene: 7. CDR3 length: 15 amino acids. The germline V gene has CDR1 LNHDA and CDR2 SQIVND (reference sequence). This CDR3 is CASSISSGGGSPLHF. The CDR3 DNA is TGTGCCAGTAGTATTTCGTCAGGGGGCGGTTCACCCCTCCACTTT. The full variable domain, in which reference TRBV19 and TRBJ1-6 provide the parts outside the CDR3, is DGGITQSPKYLFRKEGQNVTLSCEQNLNHDAMYWYRQDPGQGLRLIYYSQIVNDFQKGDIAEGYSVSREKKESFPLTVTSAQKNPTAFYLCASSISSGGGSPLHFGNGTRLTVT.